These 16 T cell receptor beta chains share one sample of origin, sequenced in a study of blood T cell repertoires in COVID-19. Sequencing was performed with immunoSEQ multiplex PCR; in TCRdb, only in-frame clones are kept and a portion is missing. The table lists 84,000 or so clones, under 85% of them singletons. The specimen sequenced was peripheral blood. The receptor source for this set is a woman older than 75 with acute or convalescent COVID-19.

The rearrangement links TRBV4-1 to TRBJ1-5; D might be TRBD1 (5 bases). There are 17 residues in the CDR3. Trimming left V 6 bases short and J 0 bases short, with 18 bases between. The germline CDR1 and CDR2 sequences are MGHRA and YSYEKL. In nucleotides, the CDR3 is TGCGCCAGCAGTCTTCGAGGTGGGGCCGATAGCAATCAGCCCCAGCATTTT. It is translated as CASSLRGGADSNQPQHF.

This sequence joins TRBV27 and TRBJ1-2; perhaps TRBD1 as D (5 bases). Germline V gene data show CDR1 as MNHEY and CDR2 as SMNVEV (reference sequence). CDR3 length: 13 amino acids. Trimming pared 1 base from V and 8 bases from J, leaving 11 bases between. The CDR3 here is CASSLWGGGGYTF. Written as DNA, the CDR3 is TGTGCCAGCAGTTTATGGGGTGGGGGGGGCTACACCTTC.

V and J are TRBV6-6 and TRBJ1-1; D gene unclear. The CDR3 extends over 15 amino acids. The V gene's germline CDR1 is MNHNY and CDR2 SVGAGI (reference sequence). V lost 6 bases, J lost 0 bases, and 14 bases lay in between. This CDR3 reads CASRLASFMNTEAFF. CDR3 DNA sequence: TGTGCCAGCAGACTTGCCTCGTTCATGAACACTGAAGCTTTCTTT.

This chain joins TRBV10-3 and TRBJ1-5, with 7 bases that match TRBD1. The length of the CDR3 is 13 residues. Germline V CDR1 and CDR2: ENHRY, SYGVKD. The J segment lost 5 bases and the V segment lost 6 bases, leaving 4 bases of the junction unmatched. CDR3 in amino acids: CAISIDRDQPQHF. Here the CDR3 DNA reads TGTGCCATCAGCATTGACAGGGATCAGCCCCAGCATTTT.

The chain employs TRBV7-2 and TRBJ2-1; weak D call: TRBD2 (5 bases). Germline CDR1 is SGHTA and CDR2 is FQGNSA. V lost 4 bases and J lost 1, with 11 bases in between. The CDR3 totals 15 residues. CDR3 residues: CASSSLASSYNEQFF. The CDR3 region has the DNA TGTGCCAGCAGCTCTTTAGCGAGTTCCTACAATGAGCAGTTCTTC.

This clone showed up just a few times. V is TRBV10-3 and J is TRBJ2-5; D is perhaps TRBD2 (6 bases). Trimming stripped 4 bases from V and 3 bases from J, with 12 bases between. CDR1 ENHRY and CDR2 SYGVKD come from the germline V gene. There are 14 residues in the CDR3. The CDR3 spells CAISGTGTEETQYF. For the CDR3, the DNA is TGTGCCATCAGTGGCACCGGGACTGAAGAGACCCAGTACTTC.

The rearrangement links TRBV27 to TRBJ2-7; TRBD2 is a possible D gene (6 bases). V lost 2 bases to trimming and J lost 0 bases, with 8 bases between them. Germline lookup yields CDR1 MNHEY and CDR2 SMNVEV (reference sequence). CDR3 length: 14 amino acids. The CDR3 spells CASSLSGYSYEQYF. Written as DNA, the CDR3 is TGTGCCAGCAGTTTAAGCGGGTACTCCTACGAGCAGTACTTC.

The chain has TRBV5-4 and TRBJ2-5; 10 nucleotides align to TRBD2. V gave up 4 bases and J gave up 0 bases; unmatched junction bases: 6. From germline, CDR1 is SGHNT and CDR2 YYREEE (reference sequence). The CDR3 runs 16 residues. In DNA, the CDR3 is TGTGCCAGCAGCCCACTAGCGGGGCTAAACCAAGAGACCCAGTACTTC. Its protein product is CASSPLAGLNQETQYF.

The chain links TRBV5-1 to TRBJ2-5, with D maybe TRBD2 (6 bases). CDR3 length equals 14 residues. CDR1 is SGHRS, CDR2 YFSETQ, per germline. V shed 4 bases and J shed 0 bases, with 10 bases lying between them. The CDR3 DNA reads as TGCGCCAGCAGCGTATTAGCGGACCAAGAGACCCAGTACTTC. It codes for CASSVLADQETQYF.

The CDR3 sequence is CATSDPLEANVLTF. Written as DNA, the CDR3 is TGTGCCACCAGTGATCCCTTAGAGGCCAACGTCCTGACTTTC. The chain combines TRBV24-1 with TRBJ2-6, with no clear D. V was cut by 3 bases and J by 6 bases, with 8 bases left in between. Germline CDR1 is KGHDR and CDR2 is SFDVKD. The CDR3 totals 14 residues.

The chain joins TRBV10-1 to TRBJ2-5, with D possibly being TRBD2 (6 bases). Germline V CDR1 and CDR2: WNHNN, SYGVQD (reference sequence). V was pared by 0 bases and J by 5 bases, with 13 bases between. This CDR3 comprises 15 residues. CDR3 bases: TGCGCCAGCAGTGAGTCGTCGGAGGGCGGCGAGACCCAGTACTTC. As protein: CASSESSEGGETQYF.

The chain carries TRBV25-1 and TRBJ1-6, with a possible D match to TRBD1 (5 bases). Germline V gene lookup returns CDR1 MGHDK and CDR2 SYGVNS. The CDR3 spans 13 residues. The V end lost 5 bases, the J end lost 8 bases, and 10 bases lay between the germline ends. The CDR3 nucleotides are TGTGCCAGCAGTACCAGGGATGATTCACCCCTCCACTTT. As protein: CASSTRDDSPLHF.

This clone was seen once. The rearrangement joins TRBV15 to TRBJ1-5; TRBD1 matches 11 bases. The CDR3 consists of 16 residues. The trim removed 2 bases at V and 6 bases at J, leaving 6 bases unmatched. Germline V gene lookup returns CDR1 LNHNV and CDR2 YYDKDF (reference sequence). The CDR3 loop is CATSRLDRGLFQPQHF. CDR3 in DNA: TGTGCCACCAGCAGACTGGACAGGGGGCTGTTTCAGCCCCAGCATTTT.

The V and J genes are TRBV24-1 and TRBJ1-4; 8 bases match TRBD1. Trimming at V came to 5 bases and at J to 7 bases, leaving 8 bases not matched to a gene. The CDR3 is 15 amino acids. The germline V gene encodes CDR1 KGHDR and CDR2 SFDVKD. In DNA, the CDR3 is TGTGCCACCAGTGCCCATGGACAGGGTGGTGAAAAACTGTTTTTT. It yields the protein CATSAHGQGGEKLFF.

The V and J genes are TRBV18 and TRBJ1-2; 7 bases fit TRBD1. Germline V gene data show CDR1 as KGHSH and CDR2 as LQKENI. Trimming removed 4 bases from V and 4 bases from J; junction bases left unmatched: 6. The CDR3 is 14 amino acids. CDR3: CASSLDRVGYGYTF. The CDR3, as DNA: TGTGCCAGCTCACTCGACAGGGTTGGCTATGGCTACACCTTC. Full variable domain (rest looked up from reference TRBV18 and TRBJ1-2): NAGVMQNPRHLVRRRGQEARLRCSPMKGHSHVYWYRQLPEEGLKFMVYLQKENIIDESGMPKERFSAEFPKEGPSILRIQQVVRGDSAAYFCASSLDRVGYGYTFGSGTRLTVV.

The chain uses TRBV11-2 and TRBJ2-7; 13 positions match TRBD2. Germline lookup yields CDR1 SGHAT and CDR2 FQNNGV. The V and J ends lost 4 bases and 4 bases, in that order; junction bases with no gene match: 4. CDR3 length: 15 residues. The CDR3: CASSWTSGSVYEQYF. The CDR3 nucleotides read TGTGCCAGCAGCTGGACTAGCGGGAGCGTGTACGAGCAGTACTTC. The full variable domain, completed using reference TRBV11-2 and TRBJ2-7, is EAGVAQSPRYKIIEKRQSVAFWCNPISGHATLYWYQQILGQGPKLLIQFQNNGVVDDSQLPKDRFSAERLKGVDSTLKIQPAKLEDSAVYLCASSWTSGSVYEQYFGPGTRLTVT.